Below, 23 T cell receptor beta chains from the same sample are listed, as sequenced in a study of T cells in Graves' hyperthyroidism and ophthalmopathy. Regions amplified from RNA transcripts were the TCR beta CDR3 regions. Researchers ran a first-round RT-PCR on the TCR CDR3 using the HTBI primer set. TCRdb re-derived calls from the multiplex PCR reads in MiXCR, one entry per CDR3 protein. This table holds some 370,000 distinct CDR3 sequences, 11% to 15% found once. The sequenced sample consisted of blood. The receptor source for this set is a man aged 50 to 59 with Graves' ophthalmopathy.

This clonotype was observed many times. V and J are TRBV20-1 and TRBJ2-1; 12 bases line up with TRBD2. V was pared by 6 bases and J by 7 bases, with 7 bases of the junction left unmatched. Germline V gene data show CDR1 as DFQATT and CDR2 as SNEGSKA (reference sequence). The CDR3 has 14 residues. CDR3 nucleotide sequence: TGCAGTGCGCAACTAGCGGGGGGACGGAATGAGCAGTTCTTC. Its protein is CSAQLAGGRNEQFF.

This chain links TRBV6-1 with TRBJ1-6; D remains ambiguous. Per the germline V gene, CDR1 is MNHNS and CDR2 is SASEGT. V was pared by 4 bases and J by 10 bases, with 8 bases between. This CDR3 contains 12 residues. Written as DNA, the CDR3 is TGTGCCAGCAGTGGAGGTGGCTCACCCCTCCACTTT. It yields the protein CASSGGGSPLHF.

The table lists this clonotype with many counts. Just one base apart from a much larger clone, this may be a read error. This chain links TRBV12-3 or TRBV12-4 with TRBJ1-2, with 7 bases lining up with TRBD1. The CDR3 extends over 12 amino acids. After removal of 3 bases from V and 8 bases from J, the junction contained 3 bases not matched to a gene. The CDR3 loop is CASSFNRGGYTF. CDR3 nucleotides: TGTGCCAGCAGTTTTAACAGGGGAGGCTACACCTTC.

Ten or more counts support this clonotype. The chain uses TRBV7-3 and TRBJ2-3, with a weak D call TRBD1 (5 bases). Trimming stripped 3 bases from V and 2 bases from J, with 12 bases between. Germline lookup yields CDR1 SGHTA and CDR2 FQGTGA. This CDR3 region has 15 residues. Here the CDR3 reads CASSFLTDHTDTQYF. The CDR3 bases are TGTGCCAGCAGCTTCTTGACAGATCACACAGATACGCAGTATTTT.

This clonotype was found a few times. The CDR3 spells CSASITSGGNTGELFF. In nucleotides, the CDR3 is TGCAGTGCTAGCATTACTAGCGGAGGGAACACCGGGGAGCTGTTTTTT. The chain combines TRBV20-1 with TRBJ2-2; TRBD2 matches 8 bases. CDR3 length: 16 amino acids. The trim removed 3 bases at V and 1 base at J, leaving 7 bases unmatched. Germline lookup yields CDR1 DFQATT and CDR2 SNEGSKA (reference sequence).

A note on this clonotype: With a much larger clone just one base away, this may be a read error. The CDR3 DNA follows: TGTGCCAGCAGCCGGACAGGGGCGAACACTGAAGCTTTCTTT. This encodes CASSRTGANTEAFF. This sequence joins TRBV7-9 and TRBJ1-1; 9 positions match TRBD1. The CDR3 is 14 residues long. Trimming removed 5 bases from V and 1 base from J; junction bases left unmatched: 2. The germline V gene encodes CDR1 SEHNR and CDR2 FQNEAQ (reference sequence). Drawing the rest from reference TRBV7-9 and TRBJ1-1, the complete variable domain is DTGVSQNPRHKITKRGQNVTFRCDPISEHNRLYWYRQTLGQGPEFLTYFQNEAQLEKSRLLSDRFSAERPKGSFSTLEIQRTEQGDSAMYLCASSRTGANTEAFFGQGTRLTVV.

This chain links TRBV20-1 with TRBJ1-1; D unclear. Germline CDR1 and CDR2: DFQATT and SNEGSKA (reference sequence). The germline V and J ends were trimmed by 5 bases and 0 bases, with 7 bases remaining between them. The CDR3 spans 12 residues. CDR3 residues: CSARTMNTEAFF. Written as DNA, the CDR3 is TGCAGTGCTCGTACAATGAACACTGAAGCTTTCTTT.

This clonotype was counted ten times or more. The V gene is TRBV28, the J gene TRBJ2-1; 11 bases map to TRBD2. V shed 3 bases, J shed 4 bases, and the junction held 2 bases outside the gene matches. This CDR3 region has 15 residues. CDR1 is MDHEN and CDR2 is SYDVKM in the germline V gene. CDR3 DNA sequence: TGTGCCAGCAGTTTTAGACTAGCGGGGTACAATGAGCAGTTCTTC. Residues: CASSFRLAGYNEQFF.

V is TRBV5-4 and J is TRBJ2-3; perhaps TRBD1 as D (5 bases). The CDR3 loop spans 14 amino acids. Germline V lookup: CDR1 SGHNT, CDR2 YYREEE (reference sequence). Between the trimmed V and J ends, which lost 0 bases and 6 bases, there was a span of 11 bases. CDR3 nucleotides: TGTGCCAGCAGCTTGGTTGTGGGGCGGGATACGCAGTATTTT. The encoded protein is CASSLVVGRDTQYF.

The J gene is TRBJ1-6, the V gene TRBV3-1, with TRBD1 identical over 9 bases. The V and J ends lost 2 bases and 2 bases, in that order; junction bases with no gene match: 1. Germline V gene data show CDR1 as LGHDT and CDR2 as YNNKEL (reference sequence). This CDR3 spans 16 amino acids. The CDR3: CASSQRQGAYNSPLHF. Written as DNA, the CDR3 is TGTGCCAGCAGCCAACGACAGGGGGCCTATAATTCACCCCTCCACTTT.

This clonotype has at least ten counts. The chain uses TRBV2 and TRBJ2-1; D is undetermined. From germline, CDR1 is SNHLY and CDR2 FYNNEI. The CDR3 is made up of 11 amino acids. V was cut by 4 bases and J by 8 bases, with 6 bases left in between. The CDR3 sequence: CASSVSYEQFF. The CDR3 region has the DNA TGTGCCAGCAGTGTTAGTTATGAGCAGTTCTTC.

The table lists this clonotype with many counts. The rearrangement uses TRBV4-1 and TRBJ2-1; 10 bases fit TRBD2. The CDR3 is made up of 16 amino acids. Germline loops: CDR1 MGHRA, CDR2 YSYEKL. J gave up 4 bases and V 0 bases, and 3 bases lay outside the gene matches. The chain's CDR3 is CASSQDLSGGYNEQFF. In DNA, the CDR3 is TGCGCCAGCAGCCAAGATCTTAGCGGGGGGTACAATGAGCAGTTCTTC.

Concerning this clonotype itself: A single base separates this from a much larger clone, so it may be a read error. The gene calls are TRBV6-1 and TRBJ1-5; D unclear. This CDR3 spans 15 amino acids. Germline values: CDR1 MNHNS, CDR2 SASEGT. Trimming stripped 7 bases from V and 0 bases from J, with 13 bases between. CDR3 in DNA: TGTGCCAGCACTCGTACGGGTTATAGCAATCAGCCCCAGCATTTT. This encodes CASTRTGYSNQPQHF.

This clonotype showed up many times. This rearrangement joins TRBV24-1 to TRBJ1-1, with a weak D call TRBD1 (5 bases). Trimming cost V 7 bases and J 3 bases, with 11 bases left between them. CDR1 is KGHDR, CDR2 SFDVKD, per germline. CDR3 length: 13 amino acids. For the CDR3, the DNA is TGTGCCACCAGGCGGGACGAGGACACTGAAGCTTTCTTT. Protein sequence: CATRRDEDTEAFF.

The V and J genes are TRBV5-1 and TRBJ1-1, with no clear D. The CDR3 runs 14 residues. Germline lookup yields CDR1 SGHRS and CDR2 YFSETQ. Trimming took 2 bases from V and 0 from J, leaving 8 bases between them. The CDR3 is CASSLNLVNTEAFF. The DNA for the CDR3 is TGCGCCAGCAGCTTAAACCTGGTGAACACTGAAGCTTTCTTT.

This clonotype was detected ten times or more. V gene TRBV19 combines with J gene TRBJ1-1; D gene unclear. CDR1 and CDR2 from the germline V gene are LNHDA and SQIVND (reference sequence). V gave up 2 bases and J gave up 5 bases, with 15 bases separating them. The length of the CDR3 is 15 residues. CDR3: CASSISRGRLTEAFF. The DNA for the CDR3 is TGTGCCAGTAGTATAAGTCGGGGTAGGCTAACTGAAGCTTTCTTT. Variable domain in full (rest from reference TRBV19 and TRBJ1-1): DGGITQSPKYLFRKEGQNVTLSCEQNLNHDAMYWYRQDPGQGLRLIYYSQIVNDFQKGDIAEGYSVSREKKESFPLTVTSAQKNPTAFYLCASSISRGRLTEAFFGQGTRLTVV.

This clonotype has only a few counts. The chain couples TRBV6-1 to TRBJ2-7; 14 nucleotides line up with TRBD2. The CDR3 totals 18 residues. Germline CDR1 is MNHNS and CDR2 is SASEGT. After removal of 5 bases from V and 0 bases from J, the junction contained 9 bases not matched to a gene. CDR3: CASSTGLAGGRSSYEQYF. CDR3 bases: TGTGCCAGCAGTACCGGACTAGCGGGAGGACGGAGCTCCTACGAGCAGTACTTC.

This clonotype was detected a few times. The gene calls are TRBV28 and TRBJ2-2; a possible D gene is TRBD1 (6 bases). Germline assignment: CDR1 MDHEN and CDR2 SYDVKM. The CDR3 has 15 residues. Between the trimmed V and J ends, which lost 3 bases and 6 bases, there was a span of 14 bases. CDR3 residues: CASSFTGRRSGELFF. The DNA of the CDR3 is TGTGCCAGCAGTTTTACAGGGCGGAGGTCCGGGGAGCTGTTTTTT.

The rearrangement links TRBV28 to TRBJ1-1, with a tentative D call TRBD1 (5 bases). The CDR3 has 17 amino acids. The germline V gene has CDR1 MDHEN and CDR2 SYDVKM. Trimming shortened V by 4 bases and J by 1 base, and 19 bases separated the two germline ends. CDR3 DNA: TGTGCCAGCAGTTCCGGGACGGGAGAAGGAGGGAACACTGAAGCTTTCTTT. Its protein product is CASSSGTGEGGNTEAFF.

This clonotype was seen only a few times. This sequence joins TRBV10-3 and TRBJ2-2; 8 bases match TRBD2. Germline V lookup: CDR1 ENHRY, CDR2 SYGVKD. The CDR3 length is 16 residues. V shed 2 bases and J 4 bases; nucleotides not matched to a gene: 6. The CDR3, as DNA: TGTGCCATCAGTGAGATCCGGGGGGGGGGCACCGGGGAGCTGTTTTTT. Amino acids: CAISEIRGGGTGELFF.

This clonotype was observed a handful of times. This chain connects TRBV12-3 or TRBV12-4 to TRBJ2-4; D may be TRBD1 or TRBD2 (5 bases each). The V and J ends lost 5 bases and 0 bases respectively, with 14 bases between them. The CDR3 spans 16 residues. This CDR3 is CASSLGPRLAKNIQYF. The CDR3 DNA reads TGTGCCAGCAGTCTGGGACCGAGACTAGCCAAAAACATTCAGTACTTC.

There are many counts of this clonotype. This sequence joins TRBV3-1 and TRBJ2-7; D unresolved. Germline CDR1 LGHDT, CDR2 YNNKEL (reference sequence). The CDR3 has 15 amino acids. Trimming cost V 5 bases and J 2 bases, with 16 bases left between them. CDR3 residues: CASSNGPSVPYEQYF. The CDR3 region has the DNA TGTGCCAGCAGCAACGGACCCTCCGTCCCCTACGAGCAGTACTTC.

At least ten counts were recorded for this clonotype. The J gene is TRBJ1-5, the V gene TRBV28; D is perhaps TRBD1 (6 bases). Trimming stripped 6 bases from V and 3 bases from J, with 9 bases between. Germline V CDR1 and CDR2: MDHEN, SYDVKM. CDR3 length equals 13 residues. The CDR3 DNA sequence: TGTGCCAGCAGCCGGGACAACAATCAGCCCCAGCATTTT. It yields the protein CASSRDNNQPQHF.